The TCR beta chain under discussion was sequenced for a study of CD4 T cells in relation to SARS-CoV-2 and coronaviruses. Overall study: No peptide or an HIV-1 Nef peptide pool served as negative control.

Sequenced by immunoSEQ multiplex PCR; TCRdb stores in-frame clones only, minus some. Among under 20,000 clones, around 77% were seen once, and the ten largest hold 15% to 18%. Remarks on this clone: The antigen is not known.

Unexposed donor CD4+ T cells date from about 2011-2018, before the COVID-19 pandemic. Isolation of CD4+ T cells took place after roughly nine days in culture. As cell numbers allowed, unexposed-donor CD4+ T cells faced SARS-CoV-2 S/N and four cold-coronavirus spikes. Looked up from germline, CDR1 is SNHLY and CDR2 is FYNNEI. The CDR3 consists of 14 residues. V shed 3 bases and J 3 bases; nucleotides not matched to a gene: 2. The J gene is TRBJ2-7, the V gene TRBV2; 10 bases are a match to TRBD1. This receptor was identified in a human donor in good health. Sequencing used CD4+ T cells from PBMCs, cultured in vitro. The CDR3 DNA reads TGTGCCAGCAGTGACGGGACAGGGGTCTACGAGCAGTACTTC. As protein: CASSDGTGVYEQYF.